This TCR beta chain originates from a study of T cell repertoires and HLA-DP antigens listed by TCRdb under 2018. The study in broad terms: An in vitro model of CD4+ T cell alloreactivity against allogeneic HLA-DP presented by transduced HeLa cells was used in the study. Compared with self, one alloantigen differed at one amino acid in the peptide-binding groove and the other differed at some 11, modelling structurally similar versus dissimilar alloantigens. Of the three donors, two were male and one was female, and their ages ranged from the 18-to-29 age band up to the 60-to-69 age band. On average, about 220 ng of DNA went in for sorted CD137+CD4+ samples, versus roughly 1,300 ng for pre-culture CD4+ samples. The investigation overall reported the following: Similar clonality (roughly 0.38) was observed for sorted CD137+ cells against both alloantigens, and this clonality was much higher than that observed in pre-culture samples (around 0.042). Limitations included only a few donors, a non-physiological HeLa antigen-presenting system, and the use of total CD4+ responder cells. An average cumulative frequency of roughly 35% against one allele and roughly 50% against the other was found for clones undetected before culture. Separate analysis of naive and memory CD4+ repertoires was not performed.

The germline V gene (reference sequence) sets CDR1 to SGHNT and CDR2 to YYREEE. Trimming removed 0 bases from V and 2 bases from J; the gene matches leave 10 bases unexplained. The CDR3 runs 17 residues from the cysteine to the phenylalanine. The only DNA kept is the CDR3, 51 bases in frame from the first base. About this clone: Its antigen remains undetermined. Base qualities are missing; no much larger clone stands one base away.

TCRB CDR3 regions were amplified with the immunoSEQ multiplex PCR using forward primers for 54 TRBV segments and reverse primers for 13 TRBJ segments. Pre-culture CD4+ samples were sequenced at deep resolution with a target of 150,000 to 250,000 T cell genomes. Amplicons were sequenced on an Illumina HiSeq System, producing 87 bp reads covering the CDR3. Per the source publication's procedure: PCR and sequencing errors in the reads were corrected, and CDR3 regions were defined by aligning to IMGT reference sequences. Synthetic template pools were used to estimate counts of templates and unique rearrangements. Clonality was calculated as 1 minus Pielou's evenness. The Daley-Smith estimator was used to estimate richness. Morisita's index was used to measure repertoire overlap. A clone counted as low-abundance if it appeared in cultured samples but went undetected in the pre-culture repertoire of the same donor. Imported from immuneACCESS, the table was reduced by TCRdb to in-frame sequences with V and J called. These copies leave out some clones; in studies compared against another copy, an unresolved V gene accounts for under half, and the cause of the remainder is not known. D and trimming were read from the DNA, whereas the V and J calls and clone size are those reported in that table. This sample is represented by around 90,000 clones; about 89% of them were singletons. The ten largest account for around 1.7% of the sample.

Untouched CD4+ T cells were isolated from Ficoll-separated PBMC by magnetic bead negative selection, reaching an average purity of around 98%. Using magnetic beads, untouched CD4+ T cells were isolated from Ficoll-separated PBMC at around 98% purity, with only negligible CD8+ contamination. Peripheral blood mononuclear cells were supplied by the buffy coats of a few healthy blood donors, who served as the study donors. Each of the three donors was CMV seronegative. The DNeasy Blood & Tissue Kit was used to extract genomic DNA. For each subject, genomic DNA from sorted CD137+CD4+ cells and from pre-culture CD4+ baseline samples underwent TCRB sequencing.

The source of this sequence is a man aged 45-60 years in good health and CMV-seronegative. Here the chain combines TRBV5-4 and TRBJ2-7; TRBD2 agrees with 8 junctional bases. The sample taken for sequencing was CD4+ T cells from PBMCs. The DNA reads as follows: TGTGCCAGCAGCTTGGGCGCTGGGACTAGAACCACCTACGAGCAGTACTTC. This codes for CASSLGAGTRTTYEQYF.